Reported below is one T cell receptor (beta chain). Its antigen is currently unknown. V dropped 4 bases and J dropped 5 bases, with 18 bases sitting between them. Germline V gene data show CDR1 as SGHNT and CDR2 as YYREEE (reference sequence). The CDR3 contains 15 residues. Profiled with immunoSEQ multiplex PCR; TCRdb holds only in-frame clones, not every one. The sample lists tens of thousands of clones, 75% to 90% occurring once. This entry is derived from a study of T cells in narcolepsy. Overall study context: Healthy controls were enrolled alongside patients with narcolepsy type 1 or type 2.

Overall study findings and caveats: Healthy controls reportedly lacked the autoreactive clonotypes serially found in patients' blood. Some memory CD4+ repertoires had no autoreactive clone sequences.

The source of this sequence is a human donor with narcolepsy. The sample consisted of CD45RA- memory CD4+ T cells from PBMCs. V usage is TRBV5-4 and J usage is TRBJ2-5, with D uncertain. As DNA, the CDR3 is TGTGCCAGCAGCGGCGGAGCCAGCCCTCGGGAGACCCAGTACTTC. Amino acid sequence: CASSGGASPRETQYF.